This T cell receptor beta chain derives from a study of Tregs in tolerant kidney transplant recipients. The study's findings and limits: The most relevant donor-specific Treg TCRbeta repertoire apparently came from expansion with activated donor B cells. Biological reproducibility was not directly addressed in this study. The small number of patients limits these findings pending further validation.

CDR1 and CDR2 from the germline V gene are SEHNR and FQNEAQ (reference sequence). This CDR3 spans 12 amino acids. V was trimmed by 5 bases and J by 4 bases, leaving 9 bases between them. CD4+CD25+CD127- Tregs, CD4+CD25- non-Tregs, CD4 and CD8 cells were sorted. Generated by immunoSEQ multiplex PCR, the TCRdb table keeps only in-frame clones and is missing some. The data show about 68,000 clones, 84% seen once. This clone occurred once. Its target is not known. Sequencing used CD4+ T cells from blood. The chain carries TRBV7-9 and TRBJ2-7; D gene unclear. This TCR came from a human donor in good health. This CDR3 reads CASSLTGYEQYF. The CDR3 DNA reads TGTGCCAGCAGCCTGACCGGTTACGAGCAGTACTTC.